This TCR beta chain is drawn from a study of regulatory T cells in long-lasting Graves disease. In this sample, this clonotype turned up a few times. Time point indicated: persistent/refractory GD, antithyroid drugs over 5 years with positive TRAb. RNA from PBMCs was the source of the TCR library. The V and J ends lost 4 bases and 4 bases respectively, with 16 bases between them. Germline V lookup: CDR1 MDHEN, CDR2 SYDVKM. The CDR3 totals 15 residues. According to the study, TCR beta libraries were built with iRepertoire HTBI primers and CDR3-region Arm-PCR. TCRdb called the multiplex PCR reads again in MiXCR, with one record for every CDR3 protein. This sample has 350,000 to 500,000 distinct CDR3 sequences, with approximately 22% found just once.

The specimen was peripheral blood mononuclear cells (PBMCs), collected when the disease was refractory, from a patient treated with antithyroid drugs. This receptor was taken from a female donor with Graves disease. The chain joins TRBV28 to TRBJ1-1; D call uncertain. The CDR3 coding sequence is TGTGCCAGCAGTTCTCAACAAGGCGTTGGCACTGAAGCTTTCTTT. It yields the protein CASSSQQGVGTEAFF.